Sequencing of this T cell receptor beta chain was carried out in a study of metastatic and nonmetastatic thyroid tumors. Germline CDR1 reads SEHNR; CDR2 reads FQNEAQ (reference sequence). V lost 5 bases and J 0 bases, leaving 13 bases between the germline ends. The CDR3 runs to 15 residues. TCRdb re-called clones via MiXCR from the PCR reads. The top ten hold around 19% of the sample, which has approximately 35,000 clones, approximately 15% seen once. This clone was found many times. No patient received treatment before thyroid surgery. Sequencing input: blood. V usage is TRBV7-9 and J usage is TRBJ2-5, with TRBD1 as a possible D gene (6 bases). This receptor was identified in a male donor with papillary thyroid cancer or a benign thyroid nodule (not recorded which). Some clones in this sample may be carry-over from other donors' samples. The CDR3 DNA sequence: TGTGCCAGCAGCACCGGGACAATTTACCAAGAGACCCAGTACTTC. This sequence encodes CASSTGTIYQETQYF. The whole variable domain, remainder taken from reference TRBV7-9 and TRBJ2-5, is DTGVSQNPRHKITKRGQNVTFRCDPISEHNRLYWYRQTLGQGPEFLTYFQNEAQLEKSRLLSDRFSAERPKGSFSTLEIQRTEQGDSAMYLCASSTGTIYQETQYFGPGTRLLVL.